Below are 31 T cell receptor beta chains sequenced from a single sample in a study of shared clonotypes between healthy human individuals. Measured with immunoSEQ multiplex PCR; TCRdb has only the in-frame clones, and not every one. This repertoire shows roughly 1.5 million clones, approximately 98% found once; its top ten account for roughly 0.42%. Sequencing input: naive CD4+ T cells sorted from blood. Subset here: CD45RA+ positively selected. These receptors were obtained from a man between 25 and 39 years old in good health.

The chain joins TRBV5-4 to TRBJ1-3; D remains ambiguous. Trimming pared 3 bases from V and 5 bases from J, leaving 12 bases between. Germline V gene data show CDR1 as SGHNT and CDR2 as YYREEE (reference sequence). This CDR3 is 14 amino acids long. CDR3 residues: CASSSLSRRNTIYF. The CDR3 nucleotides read TGTGCCAGCAGCTCGCTAAGTCGTAGAAACACCATATATTTT.

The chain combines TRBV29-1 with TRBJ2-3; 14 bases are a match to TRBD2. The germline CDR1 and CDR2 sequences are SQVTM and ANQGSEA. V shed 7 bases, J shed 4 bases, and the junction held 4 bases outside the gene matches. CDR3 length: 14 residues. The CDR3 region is CSASGLAGADTQYF. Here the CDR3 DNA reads TGCAGCGCCTCGGGACTAGCGGGAGCAGATACGCAGTATTTT.

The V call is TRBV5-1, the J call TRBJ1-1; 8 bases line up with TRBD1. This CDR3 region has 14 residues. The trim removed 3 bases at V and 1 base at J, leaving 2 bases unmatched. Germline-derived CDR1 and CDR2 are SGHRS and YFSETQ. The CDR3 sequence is CASSYGTGNTEAFF. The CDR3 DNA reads TGCGCCAGCAGCTATGGGACAGGGAACACTGAAGCTTTCTTT.

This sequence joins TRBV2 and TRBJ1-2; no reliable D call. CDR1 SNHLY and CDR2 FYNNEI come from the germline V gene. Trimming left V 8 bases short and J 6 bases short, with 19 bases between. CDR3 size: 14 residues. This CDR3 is CASGESETADGYTF. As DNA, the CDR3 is TGTGCCAGCGGGGAGTCAGAAACAGCAGATGGCTACACCTTC.

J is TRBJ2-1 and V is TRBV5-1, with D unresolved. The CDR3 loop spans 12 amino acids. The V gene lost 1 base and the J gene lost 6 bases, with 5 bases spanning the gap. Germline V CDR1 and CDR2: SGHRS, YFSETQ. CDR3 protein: CASSLPSNEQFF. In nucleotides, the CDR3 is TGCGCCAGCAGCTTGCCTTCCAATGAGCAGTTCTTC. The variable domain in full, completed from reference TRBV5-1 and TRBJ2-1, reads KAGVTQTPRYLIKTRGQQVTLSCSPISGHRSVSWYQQTPGQGLQFLFEYFSETQRNKGNFPGRFSGRQFSNSRSEMNVSTLELGDSALYLCASSLPSNEQFFGPGTRLTVL.

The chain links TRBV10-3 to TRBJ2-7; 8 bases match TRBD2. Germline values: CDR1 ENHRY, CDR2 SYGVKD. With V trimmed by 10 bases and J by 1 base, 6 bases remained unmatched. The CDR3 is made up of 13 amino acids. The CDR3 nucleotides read TGTGCCACCACTAGCGGACAGTCCTACGAGCAGTACTTC. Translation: CATTSGQSYEQYF.

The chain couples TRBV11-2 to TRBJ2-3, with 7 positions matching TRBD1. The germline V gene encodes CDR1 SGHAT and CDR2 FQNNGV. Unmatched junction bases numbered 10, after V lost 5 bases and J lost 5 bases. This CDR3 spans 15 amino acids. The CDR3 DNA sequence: TGTGCCAGCAGCCAGTGGGAGACAGGGAAAGATACGCAGTATTTT. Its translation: CASSQWETGKDTQYF.

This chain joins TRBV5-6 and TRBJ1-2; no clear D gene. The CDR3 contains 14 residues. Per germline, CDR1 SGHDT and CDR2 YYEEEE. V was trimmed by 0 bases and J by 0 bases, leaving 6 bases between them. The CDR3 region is CASSLVSANYGYTF. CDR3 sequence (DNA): TGTGCCAGCAGCTTGGTTTCAGCTAACTATGGCTACACCTTC. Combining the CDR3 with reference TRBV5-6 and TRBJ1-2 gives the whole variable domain DAGVTQSPTHLIKTRGQQVTLRCSPKSGHDTVSWYQQALGQGPQFIFQYYEEEERQRGNFPDRFSGHQFPNYSSELNVNALLLGDSALYLCASSLVSANYGYTFGSGTRLTVV.

CDR3 nucleotide sequence: TGTGCCAGCAGTGACTTGTGGGCGAGTGAGCAGTTCTTC. Translation: CASSDLWASEQFF. The chain combines TRBV2 with TRBJ2-1; D remains unclear. CDR1 and CDR2 from the germline V gene are SNHLY and FYNNEI. The CDR3 spans 13 residues. V was cut by 3 bases and J by 9 bases, with 12 bases left in between.

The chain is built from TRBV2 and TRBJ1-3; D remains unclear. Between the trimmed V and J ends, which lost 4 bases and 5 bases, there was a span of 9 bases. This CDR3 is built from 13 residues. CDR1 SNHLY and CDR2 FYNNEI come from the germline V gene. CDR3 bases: TGTGCCAGCAGTGTCTCCCTGCGAAACACCATATATTTT. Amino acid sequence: CASSVSLRNTIYF. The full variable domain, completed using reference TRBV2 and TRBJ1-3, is EPEVTQTPSHQVTQMGQEVILRCVPISNHLYFYWYRQILGQKVEFLVSFYNNEISEKSEIFDDQFSVERPDGSNFTLKIRSTKLEDSAMYFCASSVSLRNTIYFGEGSWLTVV.

In DNA, the CDR3 is TGCGCCAGCAGCTCCCCCGGGACAGGGGACCACGAGCAGTACTTC. Translated: CASSSPGTGDHEQYF. The V call is TRBV4-1, the J call TRBJ2-7; 10 bases are shared with TRBD1. This CDR3 has 15 residues. Per germline, CDR1 MGHRA and CDR2 YSYEKL. V lost 5 bases and J lost 5; bases outside the gene matches: 9.

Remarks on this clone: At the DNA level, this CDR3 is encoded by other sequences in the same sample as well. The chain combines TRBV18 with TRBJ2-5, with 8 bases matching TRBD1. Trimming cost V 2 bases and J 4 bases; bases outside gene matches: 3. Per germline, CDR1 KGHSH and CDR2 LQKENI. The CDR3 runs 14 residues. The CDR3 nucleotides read TGTGCCAGCTCACCAACTGGACAGGGAGAGACCCAGTACTTC. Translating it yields CASSPTGQGETQYF.

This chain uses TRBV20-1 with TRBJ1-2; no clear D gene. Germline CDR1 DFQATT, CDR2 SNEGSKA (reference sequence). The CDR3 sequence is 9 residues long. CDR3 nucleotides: TGCAGGGTCGGGGATGGCTACACCTTC. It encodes CRVGDGYTF.

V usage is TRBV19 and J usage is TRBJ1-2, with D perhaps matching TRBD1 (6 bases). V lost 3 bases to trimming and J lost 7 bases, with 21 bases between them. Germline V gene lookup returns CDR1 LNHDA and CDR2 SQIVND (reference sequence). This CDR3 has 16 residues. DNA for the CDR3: TGTGCCAGTAGTATTAGATCGTGGTACAGGGATGGTGGCTACACCTTC. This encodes CASSIRSWYRDGGYTF.

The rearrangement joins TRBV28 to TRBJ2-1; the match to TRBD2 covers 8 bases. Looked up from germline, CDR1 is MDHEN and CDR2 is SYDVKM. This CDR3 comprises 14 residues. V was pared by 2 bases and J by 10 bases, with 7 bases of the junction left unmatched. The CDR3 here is CASSLVLSGGEQFF. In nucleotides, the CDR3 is TGTGCCAGCAGTTTAGTCCTTTCGGGAGGGGAGCAGTTCTTC.

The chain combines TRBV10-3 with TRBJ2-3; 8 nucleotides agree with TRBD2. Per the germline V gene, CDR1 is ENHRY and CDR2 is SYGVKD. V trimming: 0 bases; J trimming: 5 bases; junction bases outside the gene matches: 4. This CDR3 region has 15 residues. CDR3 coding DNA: TGTGCCATCAGTGAGTCGGGTGCGGGAGGAGATACGCAGTATTTT. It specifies CAISESGAGGDTQYF.

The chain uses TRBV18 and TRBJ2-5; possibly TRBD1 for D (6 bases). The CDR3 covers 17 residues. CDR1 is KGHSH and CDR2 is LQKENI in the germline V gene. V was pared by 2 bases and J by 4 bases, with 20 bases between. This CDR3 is CASSPNSGTSWRETQYF. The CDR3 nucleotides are TGTGCCAGCTCACCAAACTCGGGGACATCTTGGAGAGAGACCCAGTACTTC.

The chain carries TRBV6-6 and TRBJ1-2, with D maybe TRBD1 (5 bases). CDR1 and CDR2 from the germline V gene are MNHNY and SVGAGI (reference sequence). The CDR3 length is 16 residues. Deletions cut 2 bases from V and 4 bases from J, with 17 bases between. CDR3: CASSYEFAGGVYGYTF. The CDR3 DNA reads TGTGCCAGCAGTTACGAGTTTGCGGGAGGGGTCTATGGCTACACCTTC.

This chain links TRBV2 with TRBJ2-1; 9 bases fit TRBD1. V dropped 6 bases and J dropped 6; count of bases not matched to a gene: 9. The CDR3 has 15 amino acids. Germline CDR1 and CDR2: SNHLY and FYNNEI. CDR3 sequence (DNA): TGTGCCAGCAGGCGGACAGGGGTCGGGGGCAATGAGCAGTTCTTC. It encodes CASRRTGVGGNEQFF.

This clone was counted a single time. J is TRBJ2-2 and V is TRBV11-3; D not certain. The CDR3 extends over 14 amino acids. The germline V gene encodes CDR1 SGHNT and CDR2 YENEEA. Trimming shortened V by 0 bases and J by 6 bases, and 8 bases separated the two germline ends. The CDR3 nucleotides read TGTGCCAGCAGCTTAGATCTCCGGGCCGGGGAGCTGTTTTTT. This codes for CASSLDLRAGELFF.

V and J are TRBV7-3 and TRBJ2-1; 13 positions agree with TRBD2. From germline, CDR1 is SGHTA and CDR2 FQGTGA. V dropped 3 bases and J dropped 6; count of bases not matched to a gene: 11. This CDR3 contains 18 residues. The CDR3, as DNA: TGTGCCAGCAGCTTCTTCACTAGCAGGACTAGCGGGAGCAATGAGCAGTTCTTC. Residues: CASSFFTSRTSGSNEQFF.

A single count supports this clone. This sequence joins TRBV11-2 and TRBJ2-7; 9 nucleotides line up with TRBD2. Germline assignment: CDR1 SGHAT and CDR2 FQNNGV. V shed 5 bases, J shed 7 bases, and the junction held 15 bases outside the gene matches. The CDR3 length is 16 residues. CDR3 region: CASSPAGGALRWEQYF. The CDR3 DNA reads TGTGCCAGCAGCCCGGCGGGGGGGGCCCTACGATGGGAGCAGTACTTC.

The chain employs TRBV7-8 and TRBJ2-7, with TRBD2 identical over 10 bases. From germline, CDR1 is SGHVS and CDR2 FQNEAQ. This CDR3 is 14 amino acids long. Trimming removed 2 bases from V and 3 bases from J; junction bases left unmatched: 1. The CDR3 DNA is TGTGCCAGCAGCTTACTAGCGGGAGACTACGAGCAGTACTTC. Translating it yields CASSLLAGDYEQYF.

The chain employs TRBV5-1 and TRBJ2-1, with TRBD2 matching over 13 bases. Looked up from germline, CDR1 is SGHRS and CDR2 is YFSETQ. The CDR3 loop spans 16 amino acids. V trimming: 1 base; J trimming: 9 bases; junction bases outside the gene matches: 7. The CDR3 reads CASSLMVGTSGVEQFF. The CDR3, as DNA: TGCGCCAGCAGCTTGATGGTCGGGACTAGCGGGGTTGAGCAGTTCTTC.

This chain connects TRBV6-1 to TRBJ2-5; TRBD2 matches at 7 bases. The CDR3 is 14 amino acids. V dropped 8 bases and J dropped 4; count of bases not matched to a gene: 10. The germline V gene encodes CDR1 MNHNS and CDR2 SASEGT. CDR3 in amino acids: CASRTRRGSETQYF. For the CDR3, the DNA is TGTGCCAGCCGGACTAGGAGGGGCTCAGAGACCCAGTACTTC.

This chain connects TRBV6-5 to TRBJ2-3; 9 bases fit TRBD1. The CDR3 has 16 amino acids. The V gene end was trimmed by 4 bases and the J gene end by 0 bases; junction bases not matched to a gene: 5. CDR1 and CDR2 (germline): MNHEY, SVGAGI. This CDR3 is CASSLTGGSSTDTQYF. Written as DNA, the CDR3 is TGTGCCAGCAGTTTGACAGGGGGTTCGAGCACAGATACGCAGTATTTT.

DNA for the CDR3: TGTGCCTGGAGCAGACAGTACAATGAGCAGTTCTTC. Its translation: CAWSRQYNEQFF. J is TRBJ2-1 and V is TRBV30, with D perhaps matching TRBD1 (5 bases). There are 12 residues in the CDR3. V lost 3 bases and J 4 bases, leaving 7 bases between the germline ends. CDR1 and CDR2 (germline): GTSNPN, SVGIG (reference sequence).

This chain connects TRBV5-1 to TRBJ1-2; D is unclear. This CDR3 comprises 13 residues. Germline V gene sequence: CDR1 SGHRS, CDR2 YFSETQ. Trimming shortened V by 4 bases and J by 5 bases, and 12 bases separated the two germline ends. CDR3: CASSPAGDYGYTF. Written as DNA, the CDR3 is TGCGCCAGCAGCCCGGCTGGGGATTATGGCTACACCTTC.

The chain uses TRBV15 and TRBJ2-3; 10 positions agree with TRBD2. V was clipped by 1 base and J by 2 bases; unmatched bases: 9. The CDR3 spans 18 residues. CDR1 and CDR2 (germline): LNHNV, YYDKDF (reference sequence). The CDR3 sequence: CATSRGASGRETTDTQYF. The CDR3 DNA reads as TGTGCCACCAGCAGAGGGGCGAGCGGGAGGGAGACCACAGATACGCAGTATTTT.

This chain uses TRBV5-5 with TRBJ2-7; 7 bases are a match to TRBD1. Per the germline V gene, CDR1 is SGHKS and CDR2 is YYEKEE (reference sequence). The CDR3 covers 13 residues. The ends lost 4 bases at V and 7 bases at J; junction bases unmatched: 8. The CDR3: CASSRDSLGEQYF. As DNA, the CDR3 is TGTGCCAGCAGCCGGGACAGCCTGGGGGAGCAGTACTTC.

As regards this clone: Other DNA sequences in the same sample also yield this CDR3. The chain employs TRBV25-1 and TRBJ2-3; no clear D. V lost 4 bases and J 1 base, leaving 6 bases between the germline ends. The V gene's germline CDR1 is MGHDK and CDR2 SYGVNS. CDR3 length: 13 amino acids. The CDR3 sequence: CASSVTGTDTQYF. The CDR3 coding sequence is TGTGCCAGCAGTGTGACTGGCACAGATACGCAGTATTTT. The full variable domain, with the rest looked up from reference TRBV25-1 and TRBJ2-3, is EADIYQTPRYLVIGTGKKITLECSQTMGHDKMYWYQQDPGMELHLIHYSYGVNSTEKGDLSSESTVSRIRTEHFPLTLESARPSHTSQYLCASSVTGTDTQYFGPGTRLTVL.